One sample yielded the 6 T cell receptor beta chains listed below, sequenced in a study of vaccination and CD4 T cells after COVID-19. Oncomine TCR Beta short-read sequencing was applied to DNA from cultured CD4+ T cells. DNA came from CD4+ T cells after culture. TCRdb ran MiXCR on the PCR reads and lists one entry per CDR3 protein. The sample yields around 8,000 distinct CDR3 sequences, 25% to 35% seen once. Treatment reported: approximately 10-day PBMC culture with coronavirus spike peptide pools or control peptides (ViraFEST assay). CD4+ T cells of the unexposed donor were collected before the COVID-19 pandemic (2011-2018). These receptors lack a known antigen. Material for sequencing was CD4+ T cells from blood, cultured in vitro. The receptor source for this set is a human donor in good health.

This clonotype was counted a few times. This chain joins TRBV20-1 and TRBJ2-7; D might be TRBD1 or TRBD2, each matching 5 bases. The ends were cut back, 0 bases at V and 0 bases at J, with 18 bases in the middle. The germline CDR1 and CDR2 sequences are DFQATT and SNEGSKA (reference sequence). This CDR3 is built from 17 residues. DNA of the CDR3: TGCAGTGCTAGAGATCTATCGGGGCGGGTTAACTCCTACGAGCAGTACTTC. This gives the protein CSARDLSGRVNSYEQYF.

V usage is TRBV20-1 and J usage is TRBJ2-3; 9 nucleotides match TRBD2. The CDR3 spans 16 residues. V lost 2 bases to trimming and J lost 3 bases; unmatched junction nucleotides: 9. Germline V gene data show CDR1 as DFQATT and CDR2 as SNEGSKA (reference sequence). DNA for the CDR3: TGCAGTGCTAGATCCCTCACCAGCGGGGGGACAGATACGCAGTATTTT. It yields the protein CSARSLTSGGTDTQYF.

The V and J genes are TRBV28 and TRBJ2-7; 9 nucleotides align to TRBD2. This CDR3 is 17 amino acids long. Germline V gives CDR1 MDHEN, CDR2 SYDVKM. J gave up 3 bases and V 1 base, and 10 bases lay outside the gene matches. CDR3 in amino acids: CASSLFWESSGDYEQYF. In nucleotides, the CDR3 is TGTGCCAGCAGTTTATTCTGGGAGTCTAGCGGGGACTACGAGCAGTACTTC.

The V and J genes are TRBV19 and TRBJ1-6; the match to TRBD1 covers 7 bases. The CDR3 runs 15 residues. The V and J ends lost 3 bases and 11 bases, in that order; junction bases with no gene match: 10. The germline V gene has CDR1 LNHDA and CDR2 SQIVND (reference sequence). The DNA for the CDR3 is TGTGCCAGTAGTATCCCCGGACAGGACGTCGCACCCCTCCACTTT. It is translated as CASSIPGQDVAPLHF.

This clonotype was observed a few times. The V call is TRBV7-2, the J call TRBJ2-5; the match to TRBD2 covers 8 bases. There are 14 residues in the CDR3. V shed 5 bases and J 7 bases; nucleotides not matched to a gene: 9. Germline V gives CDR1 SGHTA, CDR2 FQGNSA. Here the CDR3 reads CASSHSGAEGTQYF. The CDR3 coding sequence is TGTGCCAGCAGCCATAGCGGGGCCGAGGGGACCCAGTACTTC. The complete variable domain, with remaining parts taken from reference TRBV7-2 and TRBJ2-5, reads GAGVSQSPSNKVTEKGKDVELRCDPISGHTALYWYRQSLGQGLEFLIYFQGNSAPDKSGLPSDRFSAERTGGSVSTLTIQRTQQEDSAVYLCASSHSGAEGTQYFGPGTRLLVL.

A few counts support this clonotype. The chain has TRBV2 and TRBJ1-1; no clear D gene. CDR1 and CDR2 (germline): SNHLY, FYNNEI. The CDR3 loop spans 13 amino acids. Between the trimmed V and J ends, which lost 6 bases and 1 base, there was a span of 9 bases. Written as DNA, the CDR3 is TGTGCCAGCAGCCAGGCCCCGAACACTGAAGCTTTCTTT. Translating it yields CASSQAPNTEAFF.